The 3 T cell receptor beta chains listed next were all sequenced from one sample in a study of early T cells in non-severe SARS-CoV-2 infection. TCRdb called the 5' RACE reads again in MiXCR, with one record for every CDR3 protein. The sample comprises roughly 80,000 distinct CDR3 sequences, 5.5% to 7.5% of which are singletons, and just under 8% rests with the top ten. Sequenced: whole blood. The receptors were gathered from an adult who was a healthcare worker with PCR-confirmed SARS-CoV-2 infection or an uninfected control (not recorded which).

This chain connects TRBV18 to TRBJ2-7; possible D gene TRBD1, 6 bases. The CDR3 has 15 residues. The V gene's germline CDR1 is KGHSH and CDR2 LQKENI. With 6 bases removed from V and 2 bases from J, the gap between germline ends came to 17 bases. CDR3 in amino acids: CASSPPRDTTYEQYF. CDR3 nucleotide sequence: TGTGCCAGCTCGCCTCCTCGGGACACTACCTACGAGCAGTACTTC.

This clonotype was counted only a few times. The chain employs TRBV7-9 and TRBJ2-3; 8 bases align to TRBD2. Germline trimming cut 5 bases from V and 2 bases from J; bases unmatched to any gene: 12. Per the germline V gene, CDR1 is SEHNR and CDR2 is FQNEAQ (reference sequence). The CDR3 totals 17 residues. CDR3 DNA sequence: TGTGCCAGCAGCCCGGGGGGGATAGCGGGAACCACAGATACGCAGTATTTT. This translates into CASSPGGIAGTTDTQYF.

This chain uses TRBV11-2 with TRBJ2-3; 10 bases align to TRBD2. The CDR3 runs 17 residues. From germline, CDR1 is SGHAT and CDR2 FQNNGV. V was pared by 5 bases and J by 0 bases, with 8 bases of the junction left unmatched. For the CDR3, the DNA is TGTGCCAGCAGCGAGCCACTAGCGGGATTTAGCACAGATACGCAGTATTTT. As protein: CASSEPLAGFSTDTQYF.